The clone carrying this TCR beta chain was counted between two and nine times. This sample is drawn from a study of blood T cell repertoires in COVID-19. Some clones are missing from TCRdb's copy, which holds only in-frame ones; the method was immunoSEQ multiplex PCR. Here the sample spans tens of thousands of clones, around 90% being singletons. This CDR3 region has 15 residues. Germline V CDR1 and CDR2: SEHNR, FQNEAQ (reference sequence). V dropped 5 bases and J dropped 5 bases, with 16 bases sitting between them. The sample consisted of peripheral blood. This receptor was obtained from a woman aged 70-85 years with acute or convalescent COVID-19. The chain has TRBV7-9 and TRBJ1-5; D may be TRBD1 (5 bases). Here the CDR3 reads CASSELGGVDQPQHF. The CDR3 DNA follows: TGTGCCAGCAGCGAACTGGGGGGAGTTGATCAGCCCCAGCATTTT.